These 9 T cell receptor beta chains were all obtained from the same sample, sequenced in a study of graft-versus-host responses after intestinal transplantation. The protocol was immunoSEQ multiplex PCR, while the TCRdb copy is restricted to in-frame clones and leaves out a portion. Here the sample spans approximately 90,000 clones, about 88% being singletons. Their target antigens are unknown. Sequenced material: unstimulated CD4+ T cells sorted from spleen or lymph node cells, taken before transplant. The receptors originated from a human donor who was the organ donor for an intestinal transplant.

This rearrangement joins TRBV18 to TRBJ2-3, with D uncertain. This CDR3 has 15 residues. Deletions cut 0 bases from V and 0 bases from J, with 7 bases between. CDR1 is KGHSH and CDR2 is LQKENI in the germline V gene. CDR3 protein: CASSPPASSTDTQYF. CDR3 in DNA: TGTGCCAGCTCACCACCGGCATCTAGCACAGATACGCAGTATTTT.

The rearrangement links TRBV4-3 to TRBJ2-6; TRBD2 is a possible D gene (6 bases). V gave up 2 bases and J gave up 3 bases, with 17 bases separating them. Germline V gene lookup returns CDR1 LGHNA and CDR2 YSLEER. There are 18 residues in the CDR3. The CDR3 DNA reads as TGCGCCAGCAGCCAACCCCTCTTCCGGGGGAATGGGGCCAACGTCCTGACTTTC. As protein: CASSQPLFRGNGANVLTF.

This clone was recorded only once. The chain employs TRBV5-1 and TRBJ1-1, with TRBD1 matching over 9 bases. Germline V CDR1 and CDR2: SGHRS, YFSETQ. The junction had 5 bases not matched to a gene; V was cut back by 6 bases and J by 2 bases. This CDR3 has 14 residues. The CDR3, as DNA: TGCGCCAGCAAACAGGGGGCAAGTAACACTGAAGCTTTCTTT. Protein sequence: CASKQGASNTEAFF.

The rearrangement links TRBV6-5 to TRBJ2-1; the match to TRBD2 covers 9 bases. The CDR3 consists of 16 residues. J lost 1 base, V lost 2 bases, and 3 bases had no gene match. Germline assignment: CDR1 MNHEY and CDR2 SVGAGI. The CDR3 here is CASSYGGGGSYNEQFF. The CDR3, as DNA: TGTGCCAGCAGTTACGGCGGGGGGGGGTCCTACAATGAGCAGTTCTTC.

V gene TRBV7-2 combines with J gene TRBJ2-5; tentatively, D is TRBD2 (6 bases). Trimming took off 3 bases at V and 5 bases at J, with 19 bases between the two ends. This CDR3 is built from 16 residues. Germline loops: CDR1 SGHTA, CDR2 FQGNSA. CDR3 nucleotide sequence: TGTGCCAGCAGCTTGGGGGGACGACGGGATTCTGAGACCCAGTACTTC. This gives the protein CASSLGGRRDSETQYF.

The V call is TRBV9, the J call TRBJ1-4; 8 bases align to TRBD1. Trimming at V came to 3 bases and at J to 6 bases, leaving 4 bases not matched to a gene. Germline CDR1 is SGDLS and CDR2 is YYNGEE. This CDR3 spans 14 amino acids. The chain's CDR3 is CASSAGQDDEKLFF. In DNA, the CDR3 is TGTGCCAGCAGCGCGGGACAGGATGATGAAAAACTGTTTTTT. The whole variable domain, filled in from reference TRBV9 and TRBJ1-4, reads DSGVTQTPKHLITATGQRVTLRCSPRSGDLSVYWYQQSLDQGLQFLIQYYNGEERAKGNILERFSAQQFPDLHSELNLSSLELGDSALYFCASSAGQDDEKLFFGSGTQLSVL.

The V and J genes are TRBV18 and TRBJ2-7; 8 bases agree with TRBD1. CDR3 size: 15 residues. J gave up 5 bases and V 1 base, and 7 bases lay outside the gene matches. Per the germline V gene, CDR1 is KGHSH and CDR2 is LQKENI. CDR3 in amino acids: CASSPLAGQVNEQYF. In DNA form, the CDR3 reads TGTGCCAGCTCACCACTTGCGGGACAGGTTAACGAGCAGTACTTC. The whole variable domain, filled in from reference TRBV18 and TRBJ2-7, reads NAGVMQNPRHLVRRRGQEARLRCSPMKGHSHVYWYRQLPEEGLKFMVYLQKENIIDESGMPKERFSAEFPKEGPSILRIQQVVRGDSAAYFCASSPLAGQVNEQYFGPGTRLTVT.

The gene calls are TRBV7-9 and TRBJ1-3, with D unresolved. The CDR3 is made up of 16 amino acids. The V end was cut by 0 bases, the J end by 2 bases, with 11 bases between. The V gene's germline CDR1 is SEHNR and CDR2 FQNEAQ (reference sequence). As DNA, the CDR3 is TGTGCCAGCAGCTTAGCGGCGGCTAATACTGGAAACACCATATATTTT. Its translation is CASSLAAANTGNTIYF.

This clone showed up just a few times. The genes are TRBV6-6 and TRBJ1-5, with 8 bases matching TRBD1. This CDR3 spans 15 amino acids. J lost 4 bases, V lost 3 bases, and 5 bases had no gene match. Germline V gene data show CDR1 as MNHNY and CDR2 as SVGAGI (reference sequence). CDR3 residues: CASSYGQGENQPQHF. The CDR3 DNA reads TGTGCCAGCAGTTATGGACAGGGTGAAAATCAGCCCCAGCATTTT.